Sequencing of this T cell receptor (beta chain) was carried out in a study of early T cells in non-severe SARS-CoV-2 infection. Trimming cost V 5 bases and J 5 bases; bases outside gene matches: 10. There are 15 residues in the CDR3. The germline V gene has CDR1 SGHVS and CDR2 FNYEAQ. One entry per CDR3 protein results from TCRdb running MiXCR on the 5' RACE reads. The table has roughly 100,000 distinct CDR3 sequences, approximately 14% seen once. This sequence joins TRBV7-6 and TRBJ2-5; TRBD1 matches 8 bases. Material for sequencing was whole blood. The TCR originated in an adult who was a healthcare worker with PCR-confirmed SARS-CoV-2 infection or an uninfected control (not recorded which). CDR3 sequence reads: CASSLWTGKGETQYF. DNA for the CDR3: TGTGCCAGCAGCCTCTGGACAGGGAAGGGGGAGACCCAGTACTTC.